This TCR beta chain appears in the sequencing data of a study of CD8 T cells in Susac syndrome. Findings of the study overall: It was acknowledged by the study that relatively few individuals were included in its TCR sequencing and HLA analysis.

V lost 6 bases and J lost 5, with 17 bases in between. This CDR3 comprises 14 residues. Germline V gene sequence: CDR1 DFQATT, CDR2 SNEGSKA (reference sequence). The T cells that were sequenced for TCR beta were CD8+ and CD4+ cells from blood. The authors negatively isolated CD8+ and CD4+ T cells and FACS-enriched TEMRA cells. With respect to this clonotype: Its antigen is currently unknown.

RNA amounts of about 0.5 to 1 ug underwent reverse transcription with random hexamers. immunoSEQ multiplex PCR amplified TCR beta CDR3 across 54 Vbeta, 13 Jbeta. TCRdb called the immunoSEQ multiplex PCR reads again in MiXCR, with one record for every CDR3 protein. The repertoire includes fewer than 350,000 distinct CDR3 sequences, approximately 90% of them detected once, and about 0.063% sits in the top ten. The material sequenced was CD4+ T cells from PBMCs. The rearrangement links TRBV20-1 to TRBJ2-4, with D tentatively TRBD1 or TRBD2 (5 bases each). The TCR was taken from a human donor with multiple sclerosis. CDR3 amino acids: CSAEPGAIENIQYF. The CDR3 bases are TGCAGTGCAGAACCCGGGGCGATCGAAAACATTCAGTACTTC.